Listed below are T cell receptor beta chains from one sample, sequenced in a study of patients and donors after allogeneic stem cell transplantation. One entry per CDR3 protein results from TCRdb running MiXCR on the RT-PCR reads. The repertoire holds about a million distinct CDR3 sequences, with about 20% as singletons. Sequenced input: blood, either unsorted or a sorted T cell fraction (not recorded which). These receptors originate from a human donor who was either an allogeneic HSCT recipient or a stem cell or donor lymphocyte infusion donor (not recorded which). It is not recorded whose cells these are; they may come from a transplant donor. CDR3s include the opening cysteine and the closing phenylalanine or tryptophan. A D gene is named only where the DNA matches it firmly. Clone size appears in some rows only: once, few, many, or a class for an expanded clone.

D gene	clone size	J gene	V gene	CDR3 protein	CDR3 DNA
NA	NA	TRBJ1-1	TRBV20-1	CSARAGTAPYHEAFF	TGCAGTGCTAGAGCGGGCACGGCTCCTTATCACGAAGCTTTCTTT
TRBD1	few	TRBJ2-4	TRBV4-3	CASSQEGDRGRYIQYF	TGCGCCAGCAGCCAAGAAGGCGACAGGGGGCGTTACATTCAGTACTTC
TRBD2	many	TRBJ2-2	TRBV5-1	CASSRTSGNTGELFF	TGTGCCAGCAGCAGGACTAGCGGGAACACCGGGGAGCTGTTTTTT
NA	few	TRBJ2-3	TRBV4-2	CASSHRVTDTQYF	TGTGCCAGCAGCCATCGCGTCACAGATACGCAGTATTTT
TRBD2	few	TRBJ2-3	TRBV9	CASSVGLAVDTQYF	TGTGCCAGCAGCGTAGGTCTAGCGGTGGATACGCAGTATTTT
TRBD2	many	TRBJ2-2	TRBV10-3	CAISEELAGGSNTGELFF	TGTGCCATCAGTGAGGAGCTAGCGGGGGGCTCGAACACCGGGGAGCTGTTTTTT
NA	NA	TRBJ2-1	TRBV7-8	CASSLVPGGKNNEQFF	TGTGCCAGCAGCTTAGTCCCTGGCGGGAAGAATAATGAGCAGTTCTTC
TRBD1	few	TRBJ1-5	TRBV5-1	CASSPTGTGAQPQHF	TGCGCCAGCAGCCCTACCGGGACAGGGGCTCAGCCCCAGCATTTT
TRBD1	NA	TRBJ2-5	TRBV9	CASSATGIGETQYF	TGTGCCAGCAGCGCGACAGGGATCGGGGAGACCCAGTACTTC
NA	once	TRBJ2-7	TRBV6-1	CASRRGNPYEQYF	TGTGCCAGCAGGCGTGGCAATCCCTACGAGCAGTACTTC
NA	NA	TRBJ1-4	TRBV4-3	CASSQVGGHPSDEKLFF	TGCGCCAGCAGCCAAGTAGGAGGGCACCCGTCGGATGAAAAACTGTTTTTT
TRBD2	NA	TRBJ2-2	TRBV5-1	CASSLTLLAANTGELFF	TGCGCCAGCAGCTTGACCCTCCTAGCGGCGAACACCGGGGAGCTGTTTTTT
NA	NA	TRBJ2-7	TRBV21-1	CASSKSRQGSNNEQYF	TGTGCCAGCAGCAAGTCTCGGCAGGGCAGTAACAACGAGCAGTACTTC
TRBD2	NA	TRBJ2-2	TRBV4-3	CASSLRSLAGGPGELFF	TGCGCCAGCAGCCTCAGATCCCTAGCGGGGGGGCCCGGGGAGCTGTTTTTT
TRBD2	few	TRBJ2-1	TRBV11-2	CASSLRLAGGLGYNEQFF	TGTGCCAGCAGCTTAAGACTAGCGGGAGGGCTCGGCTACAATGAGCAGTTCTTC
NA	many	TRBJ2-3	TRBV18	CASSPPFRDTQYF	TGTGCCAGCTCACCACCCTTTAGAGATACGCAGTATTTT
NA	NA	TRBJ2-7	TRBV20-1	CRAEGRASSYEQYF	TGCAGGGCCGAGGGCAGGGCGAGCTCCTACGAGCAGTACTTC
NA	few	TRBJ1-2	TRBV5-5	CASSLPDYYGYTF	TGTGCCAGCAGCTTGCCAGACTACTATGGCTACACCTTC
NA	NA	TRBJ2-1	TRBV2	CASRLLASQFF	TGTGCCAGCAGGTTACTAGCCTCCCAGTTCTTC
NA	NA	TRBJ2-3	TRBV20-1	CSARDLKRGVDTQYF	TGCAGTGCTAGAGATCTCAAGCGAGGGGTAGATACGCAGTATTTT
NA	NA	TRBJ2-1	TRBV7-3	CASSLSGAPRYEQFF	TGTGCCAGCAGCTTAAGCGGGGCCCCGAGGTATGAGCAGTTCTTC
TRBD2	NA	TRBJ2-7	TRBV6-1	CASSDRLAGAYEQYF	TGTGCCAGCAGTGACCGACTAGCGGGAGCCTACGAGCAGTACTTC
NA	NA	TRBJ1-2	TRBV20-1	CRGGTPDGYTF	TGCAGGGGCGGGACACCGGATGGCTACACCTTC
NA	NA	TRBJ1-1	TRBV12-3/TRBV12-4	CASSLSRGRAEAFF	TGTGCCAGCAGTTTAAGTCGGGGGAGGGCTGAAGCTTTCTTT
TRBD2	NA	TRBJ2-7	TRBV5-1	CASILASGGAREQYF	TGCGCCAGCATCTTGGCTAGCGGGGGGGCGAGGGAGCAGTACTTC
TRBD2	few	TRBJ2-3	TRBV10-3	CAISERGRGGGPTDTQYF	TGTGCCATCAGTGAGAGGGGTAGGGGCGGGGGGCCAACAGATACGCAGTATTTT
NA	NA	TRBJ2-7	TRBV9	CASSVGTNYEQYF	TGTGCCAGCAGCGTAGGGACGAACTACGAGCAGTACTTC
NA	NA	TRBJ1-3	TRBV6-5	CASSYGWGSGNTIYF	TGTGCCAGCAGTTACGGCTGGGGTTCTGGAAACACCATATATTTT
TRBD2	NA	TRBJ2-7	TRBV5-1	CASSLAPGLAGFTYEQYF	TGCGCCAGCAGCTTGGCCCCTGGACTAGCGGGGTTTACCTACGAGCAGTACTTC
TRBD2	NA	TRBJ2-2	TRBV5-1	CASSSGGGLNGELFF	TGCGCCAGCAGCTCCGGGGGGGGACTCAACGGGGAGCTGTTTTTT
TRBD1	few	TRBJ1-1	TRBV20-1	CSGRDRPRGEAFF	TGCAGTGGTCGGGACAGGCCCCGGGGTGAAGCTTTCTTT
NA	many	TRBJ2-1	TRBV5-1	CASTPGSGVKNNEQFF	TGCGCCAGCACTCCGGGGTCGGGAGTAAAAAACAATGAGCAGTTCTTC
TRBD2	few	TRBJ2-2	TRBV6-2/TRBV6-3	CASSYRLAGVRGELFF	TGTGCCAGCAGTTATCGGCTAGCGGGAGTGCGCGGGGAGCTGTTTTTT
TRBD2	NA	TRBJ2-3	TRBV4-1	CASSPRTSGGGGTDTQYF	TGCGCCAGCAGCCCCAGGACTAGCGGGGGGGGAGGCACAGATACGCAGTATTTT
NA	NA	TRBJ1-1	TRBV18	CASSPSSGRDTEAFF	TGTGCCAGCTCACCTAGCTCAGGGAGAGATACTGAAGCTTTCTTT
NA	NA	TRBJ2-5	TRBV24-1	CATSEPDGQETQYF	TGTGCCACCAGTGAGCCCGACGGACAAGAGACCCAGTACTTC
NA	NA	TRBJ1-5	TRBV20-1	CSARGSVQVSQPQHF	TGCAGTGCGAGGGGGTCTGTCCAGGTCAGTCAGCCCCAGCATTTT
TRBD2	NA	TRBJ2-1	TRBV7-2	CASSLGASGRNEQFF	TGTGCCAGCAGCTTAGGAGCTAGCGGGAGGAATGAGCAGTTCTTC
NA	NA	TRBJ1-2	TRBV9	CASSVGAGIGKNGYTF	TGTGCCAGCAGCGTAGGTGCAGGGATTGGAAAAAATGGCTACACCTTC
NA	NA	TRBJ1-5	TRBV6-5	CASSYTPVRQPQHF	TGTGCCAGCAGTTACACTCCAGTTCGGCAGCCCCAGCATTTT
TRBD1	few	TRBJ2-1	TRBV12-3/TRBV12-4	CASRDLGQGKYNEQFF	TGTGCCAGCAGAGACCTCGGACAGGGGAAATACAATGAGCAGTTCTTC
TRBD2	NA	TRBJ2-7	TRBV4-1	CASSQPSGVGEQYF	TGCGCCAGCAGCCAACCCAGCGGGGTGGGGGAGCAGTACTTC
TRBD2	few	TRBJ2-1	TRBV5-1	CASSLISGGSYNEQFF	TGCGCCAGCAGCTTAATATCGGGGGGATCCTACAATGAGCAGTTCTTC
NA	many	TRBJ1-2	TRBV12-3/TRBV12-4	CASVMGGGYGYTF	TGTGCCAGCGTCATGGGGGGAGGATATGGCTACACCTTC
NA	NA	TRBJ2-1	TRBV12-3/TRBV12-4	CASTVLRASEQFF	TGTGCCAGCACCGTCCTGAGGGCCTCGGAGCAGTTCTTC
TRBD1	NA	TRBJ2-3	TRBV12-3/TRBV12-4	CASRRDSNTDTQYF	TGTGCCAGCCGCCGGGACAGCAACACAGATACGCAGTATTTT
NA	NA	TRBJ1-5	TRBV20-1	CSARGREGQPQHF	TGCAGTGCTAGGGGCCGGGAGGGACAGCCCCAGCATTTT
NA	few	TRBJ2-1	TRBV5-8	CASSFRGANEQFF	TGTGCCAGCAGCTTTAGGGGGGCGAATGAGCAGTTCTTC